This TCR beta chain was profiled in a study of shared clonotypes between healthy human individuals. The study's findings and limits: Donor scarcity curtailed the genetic and exposure-history diversity represented herein.

Comment on this clone: The antigen is undetermined.

Assay used: immunoSEQ multiplex PCR; TCRdb lists only in-frame clones, some missing. The data hold 2 million or so clones, with around 95% observed a single time. The CDR3 sequence is 15 residues long. The germline CDR1 and CDR2 sequences are SGHAT and FQNNGV. The V and J ends lost 3 bases and 0 bases respectively, with 9 bases between them. Input material: naive CD4+ T cells sorted from blood. The subset was: CD45RA+ positively selected. The rearrangement links TRBV11-2 to TRBJ1-3; the D gene is possibly TRBD1 (5 bases). This clonotype originated in a man between 18 and 35 years old in good health. CDR3 nucleotide sequence: TGTGCCAGCAGCTTGGGACGGGACTCTGGAAACACCATATATTTT. Amino acid sequence: CASSLGRDSGNTIYF.